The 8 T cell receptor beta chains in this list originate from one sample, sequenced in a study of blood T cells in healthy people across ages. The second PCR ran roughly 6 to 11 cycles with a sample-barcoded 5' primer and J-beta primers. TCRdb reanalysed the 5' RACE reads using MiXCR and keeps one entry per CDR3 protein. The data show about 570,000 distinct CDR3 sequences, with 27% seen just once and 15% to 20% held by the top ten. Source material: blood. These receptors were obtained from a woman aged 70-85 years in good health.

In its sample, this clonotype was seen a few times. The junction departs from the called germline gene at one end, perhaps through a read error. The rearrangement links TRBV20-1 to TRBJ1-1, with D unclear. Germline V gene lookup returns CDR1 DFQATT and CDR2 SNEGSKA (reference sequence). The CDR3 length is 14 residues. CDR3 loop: CSATSSNLGTEASF. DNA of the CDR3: TGCAGTGCAACGTCCTCTAACCTGGGCACCGAAGCTTCCTTT.

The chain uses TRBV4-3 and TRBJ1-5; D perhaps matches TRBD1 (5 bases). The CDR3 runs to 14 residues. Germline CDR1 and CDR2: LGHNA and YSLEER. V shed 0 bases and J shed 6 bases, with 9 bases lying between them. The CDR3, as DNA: TGCGCCAGCAGCCAAGAACCCGGGGGTCAGCCCCAGCATTTT. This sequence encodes CASSQEPGGQPQHF.

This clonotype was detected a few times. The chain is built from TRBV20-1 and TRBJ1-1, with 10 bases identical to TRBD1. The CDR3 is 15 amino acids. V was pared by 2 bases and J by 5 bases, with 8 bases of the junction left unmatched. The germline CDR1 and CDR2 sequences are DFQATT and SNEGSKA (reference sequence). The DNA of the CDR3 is TGCAGTGCTAGACCTCCGGGACAGGGGAAAACTGAAGCTTTCTTT. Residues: CSARPPGQGKTEAFF.

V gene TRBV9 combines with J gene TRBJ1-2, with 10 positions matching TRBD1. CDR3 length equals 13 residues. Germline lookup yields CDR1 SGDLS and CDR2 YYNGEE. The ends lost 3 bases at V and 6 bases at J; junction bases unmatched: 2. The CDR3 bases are TGTGCCAGCAGCGCCGGGACAGGGGATGGCTACACCTTC. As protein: CASSAGTGDGYTF.

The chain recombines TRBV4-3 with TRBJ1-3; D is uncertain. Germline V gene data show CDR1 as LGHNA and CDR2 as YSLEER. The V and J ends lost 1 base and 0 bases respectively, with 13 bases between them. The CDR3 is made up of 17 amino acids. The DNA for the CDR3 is TGCGCCAGCAGCCAAGGTTCACGGGCAAACTCTGGAAACACCATATATTTT. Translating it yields CASSQGSRANSGNTIYF.

The DNA for the CDR3 is TGCGCCAGCAGCTTGGCCTCAGCAGGTGAGCAGTTCTTC. Translated, it gives CASSLASAGEQFF. This sequence joins TRBV5-1 and TRBJ2-1; D unclear. The CDR3 sequence is 13 residues long. V lost 0 bases and J lost 9, with 10 bases in between. Germline CDR1 SGHRS, CDR2 YFSETQ.

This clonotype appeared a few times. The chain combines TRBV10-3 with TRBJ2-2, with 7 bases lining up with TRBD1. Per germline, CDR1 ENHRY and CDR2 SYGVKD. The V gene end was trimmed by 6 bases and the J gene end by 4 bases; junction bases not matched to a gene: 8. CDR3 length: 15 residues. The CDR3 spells CAISAGQAGTGELFF. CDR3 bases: TGTGCCATCAGCGCCGGACAGGCGGGCACCGGGGAGCTGTTTTTT.

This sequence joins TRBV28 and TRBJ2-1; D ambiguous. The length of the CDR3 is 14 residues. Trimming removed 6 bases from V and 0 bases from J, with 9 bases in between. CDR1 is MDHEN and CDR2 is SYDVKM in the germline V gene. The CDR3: CASRPAGSYNEQFF. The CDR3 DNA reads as TGTGCCAGCAGGCCGGCAGGCTCCTACAATGAGCAGTTCTTC.